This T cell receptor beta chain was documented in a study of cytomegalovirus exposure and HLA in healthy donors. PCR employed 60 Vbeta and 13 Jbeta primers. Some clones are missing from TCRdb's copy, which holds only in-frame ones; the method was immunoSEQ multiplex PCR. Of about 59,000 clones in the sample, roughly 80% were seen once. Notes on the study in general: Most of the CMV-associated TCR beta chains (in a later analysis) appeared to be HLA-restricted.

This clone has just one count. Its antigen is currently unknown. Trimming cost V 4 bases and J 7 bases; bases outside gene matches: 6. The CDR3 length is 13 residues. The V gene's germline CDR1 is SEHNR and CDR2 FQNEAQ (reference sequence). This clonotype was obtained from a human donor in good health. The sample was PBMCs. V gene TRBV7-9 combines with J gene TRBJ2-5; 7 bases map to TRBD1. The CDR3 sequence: CASSSLRTGTQYF. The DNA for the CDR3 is TGTGCCAGCAGCTCACTGAGGACAGGGACCCAGTACTTC.